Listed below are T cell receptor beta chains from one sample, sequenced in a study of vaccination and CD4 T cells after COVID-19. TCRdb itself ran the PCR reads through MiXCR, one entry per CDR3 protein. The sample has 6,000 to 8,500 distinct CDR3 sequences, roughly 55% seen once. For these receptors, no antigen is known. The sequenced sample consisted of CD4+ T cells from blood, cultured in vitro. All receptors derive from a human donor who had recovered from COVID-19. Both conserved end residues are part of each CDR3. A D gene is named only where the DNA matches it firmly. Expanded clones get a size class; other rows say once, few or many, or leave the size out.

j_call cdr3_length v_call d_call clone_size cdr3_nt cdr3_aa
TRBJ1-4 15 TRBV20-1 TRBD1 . TGCAGTGCTAGGCTTCTCAGGGGGCCGGGTGAAAAACTGTTTTTT CSARLLRGPGEKLFF
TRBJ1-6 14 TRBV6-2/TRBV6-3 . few TGTGCCAGCAGTTACTATTTGGCAGAATCACCCCTCCACTTT CASSYYLAESPLHF
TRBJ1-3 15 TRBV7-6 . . TGTGCCAGCAGCTTAAACGCGGTAGTTGGAAACACCATATATTTT CASSLNAVVGNTIYF
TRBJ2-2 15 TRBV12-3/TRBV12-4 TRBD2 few TGTGCCAGCAGCGGCGGGACTAGCGGCACCGGGGAGCTGTTTTTT CASSGGTSGTGELFF
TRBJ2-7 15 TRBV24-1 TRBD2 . TGTGCCACCAGTGTTTGGACTAGCGGCCCCTACGAGCAGTACTTC CATSVWTSGPYEQYF
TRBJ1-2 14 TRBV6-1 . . TGTGCCAGCAGGTTCAGGGTGGGCAGCTATGGCTACACCTTC CASRFRVGSYGYTF
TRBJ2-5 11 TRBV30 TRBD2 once TGTGCCTGGGGCGGGGGGGAGACCCAGTACTTC CAWGGGETQYF
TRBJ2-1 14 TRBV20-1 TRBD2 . TGCAGTGCTTATCCCGGGACTACCTACAATGAGCAGTTCTTC CSAYPGTTYNEQFF
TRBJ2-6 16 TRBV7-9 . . TGTGCCAGCAGCTTAGGGTCCGGTTTTGGGGCCAACGTCCTGACTTTC CASSLGSGFGANVLTF
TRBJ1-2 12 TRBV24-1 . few TGTGCCAAGCTGACGGCCGACGATGGCTACACCTTC CAKLTADDGYTF
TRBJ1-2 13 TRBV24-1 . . TGTGCCACCAGTGGAAGTACCAACTATGGCTACACCTTC CATSGSTNYGYTF
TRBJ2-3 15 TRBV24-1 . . TGTGCCACCAGTACAACTAGCCGGGGCACAGATACGCAGTATTTT CATSTTSRGTDTQYF
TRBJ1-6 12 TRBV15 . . TGTGCCACCAGCAGAGATCATTCACCCCTCCACTTT CATSRDHSPLHF
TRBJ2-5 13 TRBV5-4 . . TGTGCCAGCAGGCCGCAGGGTCAAGAGACCCAGTACTTC CASRPQGQETQYF
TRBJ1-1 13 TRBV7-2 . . TGTGCCAGCAGGGGGTGGGGGAACACTGAAGCTTTCTTT CASRGWGNTEAFF
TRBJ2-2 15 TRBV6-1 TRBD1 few TGTGCCAGCAATGCCCGGACAGGAAGAGCCGGGGAGCTGTTTTTT CASNARTGRAGELFF
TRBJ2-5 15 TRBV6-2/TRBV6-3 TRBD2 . TGTGCCAGCAGTGATAGCGGGGGGGCCGAGGAGACCCAGTACTTC CASSDSGGAEETQYF
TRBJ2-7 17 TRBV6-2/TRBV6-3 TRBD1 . TGTGCCAGCTGCCGGGACAGGGGGTTCACTTTCTCCTACGAGCAGTACTTC CASCRDRGFTFSYEQYF
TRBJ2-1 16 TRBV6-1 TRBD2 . TGTGCCAGCAGTGGAGGTGGGCGGGAGAGAACTTGGGAGCGTTTCTTC CASSGGGRERTWERFF
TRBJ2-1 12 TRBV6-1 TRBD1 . TGTGCCAGCAGTACGGGGGACAGGGGGCAGTTCTTC CASSTGDRGQFF
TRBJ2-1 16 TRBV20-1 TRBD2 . TGCAGTGCTAGAGCCGGGACTAGCGGGGACTACAATGAGCAGTTCTTC CSARAGTSGDYNEQFF
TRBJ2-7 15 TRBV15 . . TGTGCCACCAGCAGAGACCCAGGCTACAGCTACGAGCAGTACTTC CATSRDPGYSYEQYF
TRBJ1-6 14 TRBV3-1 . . TGTGCCAGCAGCCAGCGACAGGAAGATTCACCCCTCCACTTT CASSQRQEDSPLHF
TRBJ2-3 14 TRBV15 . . TGTGCCACCAGCAGAGAGCGATCGGCAGATACGCAGTATTTT CATSRERSADTQYF
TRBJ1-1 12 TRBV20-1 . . TGCAGTGCTGAGGCAGGGGACCCTGAAGCTTTCTTT CSAEAGDPEAFF
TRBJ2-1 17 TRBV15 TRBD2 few TGTGCCACCAGCAGAGGGAGGCTAGCGGGGTCGAACAATGAGCAGTTCTTC CATSRGRLAGSNNEQFF
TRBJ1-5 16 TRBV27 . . TGTGCCAGCAGACCCAACAGGGATATAGCGAATCAGCCCCAGCATTTT CASRPNRDIANQPQHF
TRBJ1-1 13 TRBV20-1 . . TGCAGTGCTAGCCGGGACCGCTACACTGAAGCTTTCTTT CSASRDRYTEAFF
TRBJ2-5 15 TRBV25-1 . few TGTGCCAGCAGTGAATTTGGGGGGAAACAAGAGACCCAGTACTTC CASSEFGGKQETQYF
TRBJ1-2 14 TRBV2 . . TGTGCCAGCAGCCCGAGGATGGAAAACTATGGCTACACCTTC CASSPRMENYGYTF
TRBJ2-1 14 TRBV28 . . TGTGCCAGCCTCAAGAGGGCTGAATACAATGAGCGGTTCTTC CASLKRAEYNERFF
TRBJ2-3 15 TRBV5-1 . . TGCGCCAGCAGCTTGGGGGGAGGTAGCACAGATACGCAGTATTTT CASSLGGGSTDTQYF
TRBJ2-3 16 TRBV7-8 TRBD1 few TGTGCCAGCAGCTTAGCGACAGGGGCTGCCACAGATACGCAGTATTTT CASSLATGAATDTQYF
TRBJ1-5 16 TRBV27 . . TGTGCCAGCAGTTTATCGAGCGTGTGGGGCAATCAGCCCCAGCATTTT CASSLSSVWGNQPQHF
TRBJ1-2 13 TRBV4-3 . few TGCGCCAGCAGCCACGCCGGAAACTATGGCTACACCTTC CASSHAGNYGYTF
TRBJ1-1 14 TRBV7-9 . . TGTGCCAGCATCGCCGGAGGTCTGAACACTGAAGCTTTCTTT CASIAGGLNTEAFF
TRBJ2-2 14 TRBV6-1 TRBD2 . TGTGCCGGGGGACTAGCGGGTTCCACCGGGGAGCTGTTTTTT CAGGLAGSTGELFF
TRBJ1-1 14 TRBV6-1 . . TGTGCCAGCAGTGAATATAGGGGTGATCTACGGGCTTTCTTT CASSEYRGDLRAFF
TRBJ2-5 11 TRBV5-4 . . TGTGCCAGCAGCTTGGAAGAGACCCAGTACTTC CASSLEETQYF
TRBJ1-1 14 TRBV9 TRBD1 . TGTGCCAGCAGCGTCGCGGACAGGGGGCCGGGAGCTTTCTTT CASSVADRGPGAFF
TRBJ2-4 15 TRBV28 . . TGTGCCAGCAGCTCCCCGCCATTAGCCAAAAACATTCAGTACTTC CASSSPPLAKNIQYF
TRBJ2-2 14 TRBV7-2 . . TGTGCCAGCAGCTTAGCCCGGGACACCGGGGAGCTGTTTTTT CASSLARDTGELFF
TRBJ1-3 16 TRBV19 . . TGTGCCAGTAGTTCCTCACAGGGAGAGCCTGGAAACACCATATATTTT CASSSSQGEPGNTIYF
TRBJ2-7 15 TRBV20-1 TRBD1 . TGCAGTGCTAGAGTTCCCGGACAGGGCCACTACGAGCAGTACTTC CSARVPGQGHYEQYF
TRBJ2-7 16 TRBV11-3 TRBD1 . TGTGCCAGCAGTCCTAGGGACAGCACTTTCTCCTACGAGCAGTACTTC CASSPRDSTFSYEQYF
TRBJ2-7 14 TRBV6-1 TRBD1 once TGTGCCAGCAGTGTTCGACAGGGAGCCTACGAGCAGTACTTC CASSVRQGAYEQYF
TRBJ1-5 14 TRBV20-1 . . TGCAGTGCTAGCGGCGGCAGGGTCAATCAGCCCCAGCATTTT CSASGGRVNQPQHF
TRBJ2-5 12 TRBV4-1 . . TGCGCCAGCAGCCAAGTTTCCGGGGCCCAGTACTTC CASSQVSGAQYF
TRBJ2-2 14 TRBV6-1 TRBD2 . TGTGCCAGCCATAGCGGGGAGAACACCGGGGAGCTGTTTTTT CASHSGENTGELFF
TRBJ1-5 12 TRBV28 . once TGTGCCAGCCAAGGTAGCAATCAGCCCCAGCATTTT CASQGSNQPQHF
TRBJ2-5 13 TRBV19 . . TGTGCCAGTAGCCCCCCCGGGACAGAGACCCAGTACTTC CASSPPGTETQYF
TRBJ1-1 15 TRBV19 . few TGTGCCAGTAGTCCCCTACAGGGCGCGGACACTGAAGCTTTCTTT CASSPLQGADTEAFF